This TCR beta chain was obtained from a study of beta chain features in type 1 diabetes. Study-wide results and limits: Type 1 diabetes patients had TCRB CDR3s that were shorter (moderately but significantly so) in all four CD4+ subsets. Naive, central memory and Treg TCRB repertoires seemed to resemble each other more closely in patients than they did in healthy donors.

TCRB transcripts that were expressed got sequenced, as all of the isolated RNA had been reverse transcribed. Some clones are missing from TCRdb's copy, which holds only in-frame ones; the method was immunoSEQ multiplex PCR. Of hundreds of thousands of clones in the sample, 10% to 15% were seen once. Using CD45RO/CCR7/CD25/CD127/CD95/CD27, CD4+ naive, central memory, regulatory and stem cell-like memory cells were sorted. In its sample, this clone was seen a few times. Its antigen is not known. Per the germline V gene, CDR1 is MNHEY and CDR2 is SMNVEV (reference sequence). V shed 5 bases and J shed 8 bases, with 19 bases lying between them. CDR3 length equals 15 residues.

This TCR came from a man younger than 30 with type 1 diabetes. The genes are TRBV27 and TRBJ2-1, with a possible D match to TRBD2 (5 bases). Source material: naive CD4+ T cells from blood. The CDR3 DNA is TGTGCCAGCAGTGACCGGGGAAGTGGGTATGATGAGCAGTTCTTC. Encoded protein: CASSDRGSGYDEQFF.